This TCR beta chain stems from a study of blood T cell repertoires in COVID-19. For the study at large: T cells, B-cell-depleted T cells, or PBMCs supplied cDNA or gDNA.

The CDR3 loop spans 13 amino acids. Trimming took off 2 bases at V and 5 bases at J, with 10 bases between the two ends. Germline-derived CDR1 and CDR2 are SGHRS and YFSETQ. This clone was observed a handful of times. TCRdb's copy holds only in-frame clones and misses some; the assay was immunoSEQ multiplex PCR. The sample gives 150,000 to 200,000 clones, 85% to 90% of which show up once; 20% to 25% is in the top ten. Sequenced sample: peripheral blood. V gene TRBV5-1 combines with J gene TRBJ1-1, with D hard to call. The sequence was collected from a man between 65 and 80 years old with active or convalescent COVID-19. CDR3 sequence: CASSFSGWTEAFF. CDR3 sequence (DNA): TGCGCCAGCAGCTTCTCGGGTTGGACTGAAGCTTTCTTT.